Each of the 18 T cell receptor beta chains below was sequenced from the same sample in a study of T cells after yellow fever vaccination (dated by TCRdb to about 2019). The method behind the library was 5' RACE. The sample was run on an Illumina HiSeq 2500. Clones were called with MiXCR by TCRdb after fastp trimmed the public reads at Q25, and only in-frame beta chains were retained. Every entry covers one CDR3 protein and lists the most common genes and DNA from its rows. A total of roughly 100,000 distinct CDR3 sequences appear in this sample, roughly 10% of them only once. 15% to 20% of the sample goes to the ten largest clones. The intended sense of this specimen's treatment or condition label: live attenuated yellow fever vaccine strain. Here the sequenced sample was CD8+ T cells not binding an NS4B(214-222) dextramer, sorted from PBMCs, taken around 14 days after the first yellow fever vaccination. The cell subset or site tag for this specimen amounts to: NS4B epitope dextramer-negative CD8 T cells. These receptors were collected from a man between 18 and 29 years old who received the YFV17D yellow fever vaccine.

This clonotype was seen only a few times. The chain recombines TRBV11-2 with TRBJ2-5; either TRBD1 or TRBD2 may supply D (6 bases each). The CDR3 covers 17 residues. Trimming stripped 0 bases from V and 2 bases from J, with 16 bases between. Germline V gene sequence: CDR1 SGHAT, CDR2 FQNNGV. CDR3 nucleotide sequence: TGTGCCAGCAGCTTAGAACTGTGGGGGGCAGAACAAGAGACCCAGTACTTC. Translating gives CASSLELWGAEQETQYF.

The chain is built from TRBV10-1 and TRBJ2-2; D is unclear. The CDR3 extends over 13 amino acids. Germline V gene lookup returns CDR1 WNHNN and CDR2 SYGVQD (reference sequence). V lost 0 bases and J lost 4, with 3 bases in between. CDR3 coding DNA: TGCGCCAGCAGTGAGTCGGGCACCGGGGAGCTGTTTTTT. It translates to CASSESGTGELFF.

Many counts were recorded for this clonotype. The V and J genes are TRBV12-3 or TRBV12-4 and TRBJ2-7; 9 bases match TRBD1. Trimming removed 7 bases from V and 1 base from J; junction bases left unmatched: 8. The CDR3 consists of 15 residues. In DNA form, the CDR3 reads TGTGCCAGCACCCCGGGACAGGGTTTATCCTACGAGCAGTACTTC. Protein: CASTPGQGLSYEQYF.

This chain joins TRBV7-3 and TRBJ2-5; 8 bases fit TRBD1. This CDR3 is 14 amino acids long. V shed 3 bases, J shed 4 bases, and the junction held 4 bases outside the gene matches. From germline, CDR1 is SGHTA and CDR2 FQGTGA. CDR3 loop: CASSFTGGRETQYF. The DNA of the CDR3 is TGTGCCAGCAGCTTTACAGGGGGGCGAGAGACCCAGTACTTC. The variable domain in full, completed from reference TRBV7-3 and TRBJ2-5, reads GAGVSQTPSNKVTEKGKYVELRCDPISGHTALYWYRQSLGQGPEFLIYFQGTGAADDSGLPNDRFFAVRPEGSVSTLKIQRTERGDSAVYLCASSFTGGRETQYFGPGTRLLVL.

This clonotype was seen repeatedly, ten times or more. The chain recombines TRBV7-8 with TRBJ2-2, with D uncertain. CDR1 and CDR2 (germline): SGHVS, FQNEAQ. Deletions cut 1 base from V and 0 bases from J, with 3 bases between. CDR3 length equals 14 residues. The chain's CDR3 is CASSLEANTGELFF. In DNA, the CDR3 is TGTGCCAGCAGCTTAGAGGCGAACACCGGGGAGCTGTTTTTT. Using reference TRBV7-8 and TRBJ2-2 for the parts outside the CDR3, the full variable domain is GAGVSQSPRYKVAKRGQDVALRCDPISGHVSLFWYQQALGQGPEFLTYFQNEAQLDKSGLPSDRFFAERPEGSVSTLKIQRTQQEDSAVYLCASSLEANTGELFFGEGSRLTVL.

There are a few counts of this clonotype. The rearrangement uses TRBV27 and TRBJ1-1, with D possibly TRBD1 on 6 matching bases. CDR1 is MNHEY, CDR2 SMNVEV, per germline (reference sequence). V lost 6 bases, J lost 4 bases, and 12 bases lay in between. The CDR3 is 13 residues long. The CDR3 DNA follows: TGTGCCAGCAGCCAACAGGGAGGCACTGAAGCTTTCTTT. Its translation: CASSQQGGTEAFF.

This clonotype was observed a few times. J is TRBJ2-1 and V is TRBV27; 9 bases match TRBD1. V shed 8 bases, J shed 5 bases, and the junction held 1 base outside the gene matches. CDR1 is MNHEY, CDR2 SMNVEV, per germline (reference sequence). CDR3 length: 12 amino acids. The CDR3: CASWTGDNEQFF. As DNA, the CDR3 is TGTGCCAGCTGGACAGGGGACAATGAGCAGTTCTTC.

This clonotype turned up a few times. The chain uses TRBV4-2 and TRBJ1-5; 8 bases line up with TRBD1. CDR1 LGHNA and CDR2 YNFKEQ come from the germline V gene. J was trimmed by 0 bases and V by 2 bases; bases with no gene match: 0. This CDR3 has 15 residues. The CDR3 sequence: CASSQQGASNQPQHF. The CDR3 DNA sequence: TGTGCCAGCAGCCAACAGGGGGCTAGCAATCAGCCCCAGCATTTT.

This clonotype was seen more than once but under ten times. The chain uses TRBV11-2 and TRBJ2-7; a weak D match, TRBD1 (6 bases). In germline, CDR1 is SGHAT, CDR2 FQNNGV. The V end was cut by 2 bases, the J end by 0 bases, with 14 bases between. The CDR3 runs 16 residues. The CDR3 spells CASSLRPGEFSYEQYV. For the CDR3, the DNA is TGTGCCAGCAGCTTAAGGCCAGGGGAGTTCTCCTACGAGCAGTACGTC.

The chain couples TRBV7-2 to TRBJ2-2; tentatively, D is TRBD1 or TRBD2 (5 bases each). Trimming pared 5 bases from V and 3 bases from J, leaving 19 bases between. CDR1 is SGHTA and CDR2 is FQGNSA in the germline V gene. This CDR3 is 17 amino acids long. CDR3: CASSLPFDQGDTGELFF. In DNA, the CDR3 is TGTGCCAGCAGCCTCCCATTTGATCAGGGAGACACCGGGGAGCTGTTTTTT.

The CDR3 nucleotides are TGTGCCAGCAGACCGAGCACAACTTTAGCGGGGGGTTCGAACAATGAGCAGTTCTTC. Translated, it gives CASRPSTTLAGGSNNEQFF. V usage is TRBV7-9 and J usage is TRBJ2-1; 10 bases are shared with TRBD2. The germline V gene encodes CDR1 SEHNR and CDR2 FQNEAQ (reference sequence). CDR3 length: 19 residues. V shed 6 bases and J 5 bases; nucleotides not matched to a gene: 19.

The J gene is TRBJ1-2, the V gene TRBV4-1; D not resolved. The CDR3 runs 14 residues. V dropped 0 bases and J dropped 4 bases, with 9 bases sitting between them. The germline gives CDR1 MGHRA, CDR2 YSYEKL. The CDR3 region is CASSQDRAGYGYTF. The CDR3 bases are TGCGCCAGCAGCCAAGATCGGGCAGGCTATGGCTACACCTTC.

This clonotype came up a few times. This sequence joins TRBV19 and TRBJ1-2, with D perhaps TRBD1 (5 bases). In germline, CDR1 is LNHDA, CDR2 SQIVND (reference sequence). With 4 bases removed from V and 7 bases from J, the gap between germline ends came to 22 bases. This CDR3 comprises 16 residues. The CDR3, as DNA: TGTGCCAGTAGTAACCCTCAACGGGGGGTCCGGGGTGGCTACACCTTC. This encodes CASSNPQRGVRGGYTF.

The chain is built from TRBV14 and TRBJ2-3; D might be TRBD2 (7 bases). The CDR3 extends over 16 amino acids. CDR1 and CDR2 from the germline V gene are SGHDN and FVKESK. V was shortened by 4 bases and J by 5 bases, with 19 bases between the two germline ends. The DNA for the CDR3 is TGTGCCAGCAGCCCTTTGGGGGGGGGCCTGGAAGATACGCAGTATTTT. This codes for CASSPLGGGLEDTQYF. Variable domain in full (rest from reference TRBV14 and TRBJ2-3): EAGVTQFPSHSVIEKGQTVTLRCDPISGHDNLYWYRRVMGKEIKFLLHFVKESKQDESGMPNNRFLAERTGGTYSTLKVQPAELEDSGVYFCASSPLGGGLEDTQYFGPGTRLTVL.

This clonotype was picked up a small number of times. The CDR3 is CASRAGLAQPQHF. The CDR3 DNA is TGTGCCAGCAGGGCCGGCCTAGCGCAGCCCCAGCATTTT. The chain recombines TRBV6-5 with TRBJ1-5; no firm D call. Germline CDR1 and CDR2: MNHEY and SVGAGI. This CDR3 region has 13 residues. V was clipped by 6 bases and J by 7 bases, with 13 bases between them.

This sequence joins TRBV4-3 and TRBJ2-1, with 8 bases matching TRBD2. The germline V gene encodes CDR1 LGHNA and CDR2 YSLEER. V lost 3 bases and J lost 7; bases outside the gene matches: 14. The CDR3 sequence is 17 residues long. CDR3 protein: CASSHLGGGKKGNEQFF. For the CDR3, the DNA is TGCGCCAGCAGCCATCTCGGGGGGGGCAAGAAGGGGAATGAGCAGTTCTTC.

This clonotype was found a few times. The J gene is TRBJ2-7, the V gene TRBV18, with TRBD1 matching 7 bases. Germline CDR1 reads KGHSH; CDR2 reads LQKENI. V dropped 6 bases and J dropped 2; count of bases not matched to a gene: 4. There are 13 residues in the CDR3. The CDR3 region is CASSTGSTYEQYF. In DNA form, the CDR3 reads TGTGCCAGCTCGACAGGGTCGACCTACGAGCAGTACTTC.

The chain carries TRBV7-2 and TRBJ2-3; TRBD2 matches 7 bases. The J segment lost 3 bases and the V segment lost 1 base, leaving 4 bases of the junction unmatched. CDR3 length: 15 amino acids. Germline V gene sequence: CDR1 SGHTA, CDR2 FQGNSA. The CDR3: CASSLGLAQTDTQYF. The DNA for the CDR3 is TGTGCCAGCAGCTTAGGACTAGCCCAAACAGATACGCAGTATTTT.